This T cell receptor (beta chain) is from a study of Ad26.COV2.S vaccination and SARS-CoV-2 variants. About the research overall: The COV1001 Ad26.COV2.S trial arm included the donor. Study-wide results and limits: With respect to non-spike TCR breadth, vaccine and placebo recipients were similar.

V was clipped by 1 base and J by 1 base, with 11 bases between them. CDR1 MNHEY and CDR2 SMNVEV come from the germline V gene (reference sequence). CDR3 size: 17 residues. As to this clone: Its cognate antigen is unknown.

Treatment meaning: about 20 received Ad26.COV2.S at low or high dose, single or two shots; roughly 5 received placebo; per-sample allocation not given. It was on day 63 after the first vaccine or placebo injection that samples were taken. Clones were read by immunoSEQ multiplex PCR, and TCRdb kept only the in-frame ones, dropping some. The table lists some 340,000 clones, approximately 86% of them singletons. The TCR was taken from a person aged 18-60 years who received the Ad26.COV2.S COVID-19 vaccine or a placebo. This sequence joins TRBV27 and TRBJ2-6, with no clear D. This specimen consisted of peripheral blood, obtained in a trial of Ad26.COV2.S vaccine versus placebo. The CDR3 reads CASSLFSLGSGANVLTF. In nucleotides, the CDR3 is TGTGCCAGCAGTTTATTCTCGTTGGGTTCTGGGGCCAACGTCCTGACTTTC.